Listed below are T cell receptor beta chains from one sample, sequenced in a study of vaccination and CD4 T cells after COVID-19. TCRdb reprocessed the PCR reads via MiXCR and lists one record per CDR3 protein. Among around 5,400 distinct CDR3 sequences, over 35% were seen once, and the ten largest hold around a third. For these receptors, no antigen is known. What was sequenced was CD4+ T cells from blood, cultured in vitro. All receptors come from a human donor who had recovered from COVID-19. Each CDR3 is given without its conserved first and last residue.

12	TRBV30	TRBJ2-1	ALSGSLEYNEQF
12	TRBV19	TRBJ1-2	ASSIRDSLYGYT
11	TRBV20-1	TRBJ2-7	SASDTGTYEQY
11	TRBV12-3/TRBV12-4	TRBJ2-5	ASSLVTQETQY
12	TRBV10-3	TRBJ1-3	AIGLGVTGNTIY
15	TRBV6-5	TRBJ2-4	ASSLTTGGLAKNIQY
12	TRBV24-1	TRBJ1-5	ATRDSYSNQPQH
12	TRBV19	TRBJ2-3	ASRDDTSTDTQY
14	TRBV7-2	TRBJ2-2	ASSSLVISNTGELF
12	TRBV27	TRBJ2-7	ASRLLGIGNEQY
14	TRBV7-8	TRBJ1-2	ASSPTLEPGSYGYT